This TCR beta chain came from a study of beta chain features in type 1 diabetes. Broader study findings: TCRB CDR3 length was moderately but significantly reduced in all four CD4+ subsets of Type 1 diabetes patients.

V shed 0 bases and J 8 bases; nucleotides not matched to a gene: 9. Germline V gene sequence: CDR1 SQVTM, CDR2 ANQGSEA. CDR3 size: 15 residues. cDNA synthesis used the whole RNA isolate, giving expressed TCRB sequences. Method: immunoSEQ multiplex PCR; TCRdb's copy keeps in-frame clones and lacks some. Here the sample spans 550,000 to 850,000 clones, 13% being singletons. In regard to this clone: Its antigen is still unknown.

The chain joins TRBV29-1 to TRBJ1-4; TRBD1 matches at 7 bases. Sequenced sample: naive CD4+ T cells from blood. The clonotype was recovered from a young man with type 1 diabetes. The CDR3 DNA follows: TGCAGCGTTGAAGACCAGACAGGGATGGGAGAAAAACTGTTTTTT. Translation gives CSVEDQTGMGEKLFF.